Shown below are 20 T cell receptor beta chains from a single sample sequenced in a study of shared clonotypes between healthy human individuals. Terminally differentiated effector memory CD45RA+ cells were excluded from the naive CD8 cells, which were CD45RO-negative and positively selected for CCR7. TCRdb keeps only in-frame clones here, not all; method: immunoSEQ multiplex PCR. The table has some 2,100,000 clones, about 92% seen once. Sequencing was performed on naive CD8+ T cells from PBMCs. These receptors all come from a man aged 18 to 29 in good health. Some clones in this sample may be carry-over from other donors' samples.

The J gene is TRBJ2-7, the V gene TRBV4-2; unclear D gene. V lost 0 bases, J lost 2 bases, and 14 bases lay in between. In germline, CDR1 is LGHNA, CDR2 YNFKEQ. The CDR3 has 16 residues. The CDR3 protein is CASSQDRTAPTYEQYF. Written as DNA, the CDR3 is TGTGCCAGCAGCCAAGATCGCACAGCGCCAACCTACGAGCAGTACTTC.

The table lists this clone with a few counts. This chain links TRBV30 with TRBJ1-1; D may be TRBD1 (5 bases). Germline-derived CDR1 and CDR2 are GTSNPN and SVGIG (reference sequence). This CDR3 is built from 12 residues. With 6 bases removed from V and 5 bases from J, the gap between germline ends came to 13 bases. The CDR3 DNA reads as TGTGCCTGCTATCAGGGAAAGACTGAAGCTTTCTTT. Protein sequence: CACYQGKTEAFF.

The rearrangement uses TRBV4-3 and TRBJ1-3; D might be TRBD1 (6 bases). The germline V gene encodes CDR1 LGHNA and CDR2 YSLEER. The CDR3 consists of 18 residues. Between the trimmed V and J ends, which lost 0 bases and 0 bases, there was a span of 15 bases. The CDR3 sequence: CASSQDRFGQYSGNTIYF. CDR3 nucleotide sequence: TGCGCCAGCAGCCAAGATCGATTTGGACAGTACTCTGGAAACACCATATATTTT.

The CDR3, as DNA: TGTGCCAGCAGCCAGGACGGATTCAATCAGCCCCAGCATTTT. Translation gives CASSQDGFNQPQHF. The rearrangement links TRBV7-9 to TRBJ1-5; D is unclear. Deletions cut 5 bases from V and 3 bases from J, with 11 bases between. Germline V lookup: CDR1 SEHNR, CDR2 FQNEAQ (reference sequence). The CDR3 runs to 14 residues.

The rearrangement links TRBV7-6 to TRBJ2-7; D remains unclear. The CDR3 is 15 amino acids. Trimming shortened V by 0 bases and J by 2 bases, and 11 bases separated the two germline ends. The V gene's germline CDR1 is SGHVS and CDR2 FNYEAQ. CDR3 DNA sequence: TGTGCCAGCAGCTTAGCGCAGTCTGCAACCTACGAGCAGTACTTC. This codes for CASSLAQSATYEQYF.

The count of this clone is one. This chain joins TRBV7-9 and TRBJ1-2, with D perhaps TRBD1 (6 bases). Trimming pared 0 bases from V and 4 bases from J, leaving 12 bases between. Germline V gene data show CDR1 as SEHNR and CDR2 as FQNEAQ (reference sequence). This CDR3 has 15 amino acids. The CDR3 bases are TGTGCCAGCAGCTTAGCGACAGGAAGGACCTATGGCTACACCTTC. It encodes CASSLATGRTYGYTF.

The CDR3 loop is CASSLFSDEQYF. The CDR3 DNA is TGTGCCAGCAGCTTGTTCTCGGACGAGCAGTACTTC. This chain joins TRBV11-1 and TRBJ2-7; D uncertain. CDR1 is SGHAT, CDR2 FQDESV, per germline (reference sequence). This CDR3 has 12 amino acids. With 3 bases removed from V and 5 bases from J, the gap between germline ends came to 8 bases.

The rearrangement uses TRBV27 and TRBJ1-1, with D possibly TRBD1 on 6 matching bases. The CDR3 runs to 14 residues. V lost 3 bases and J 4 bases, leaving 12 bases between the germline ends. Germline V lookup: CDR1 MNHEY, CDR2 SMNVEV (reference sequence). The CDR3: CASSFPGEFTEAFF. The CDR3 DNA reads TGTGCCAGCAGTTTTCCAGGGGAATTCACTGAAGCTTTCTTT.

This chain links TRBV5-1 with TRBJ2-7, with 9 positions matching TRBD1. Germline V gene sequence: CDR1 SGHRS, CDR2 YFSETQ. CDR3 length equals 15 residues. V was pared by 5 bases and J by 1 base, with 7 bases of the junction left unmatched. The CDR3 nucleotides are TGCGCCAGCAGGGTGTCGGACAGGGGTTCCTACGAGCAGTACTTC. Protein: CASRVSDRGSYEQYF.

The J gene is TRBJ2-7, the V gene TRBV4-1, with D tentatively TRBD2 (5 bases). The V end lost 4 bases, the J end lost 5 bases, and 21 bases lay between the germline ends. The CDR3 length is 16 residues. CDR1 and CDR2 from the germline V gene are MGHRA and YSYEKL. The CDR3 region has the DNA TGCGCCAGCAGCCTAAAAACCTCCCGGGGAATCGACGAGCAGTACTTC. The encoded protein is CASSLKTSRGIDEQYF.

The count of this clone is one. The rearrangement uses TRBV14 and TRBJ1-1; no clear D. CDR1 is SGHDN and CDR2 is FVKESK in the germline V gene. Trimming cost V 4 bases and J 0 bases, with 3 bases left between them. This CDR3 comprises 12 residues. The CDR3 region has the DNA TGTGCCAGCAGCCCCCTGAACACTGAAGCTTTCTTT. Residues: CASSPLNTEAFF.

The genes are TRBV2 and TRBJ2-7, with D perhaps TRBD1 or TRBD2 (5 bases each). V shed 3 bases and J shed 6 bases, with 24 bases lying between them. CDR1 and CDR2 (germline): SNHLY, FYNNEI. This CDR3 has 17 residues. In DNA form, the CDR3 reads TGTGCCAGCAGTGAGGATAGTTCAGGGTGGGGCAGCGGCGAGCAGTACTTC. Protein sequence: CASSEDSSGWGSGEQYF.

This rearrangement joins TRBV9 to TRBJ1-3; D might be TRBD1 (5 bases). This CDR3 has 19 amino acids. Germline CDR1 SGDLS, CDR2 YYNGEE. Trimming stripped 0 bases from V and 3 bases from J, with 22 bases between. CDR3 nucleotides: TGTGCCAGCAGCGTAGCTAGAGCGGGACTCCCGGGTAGTGGAAACACCATATATTTT. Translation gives CASSVARAGLPGSGNTIYF.

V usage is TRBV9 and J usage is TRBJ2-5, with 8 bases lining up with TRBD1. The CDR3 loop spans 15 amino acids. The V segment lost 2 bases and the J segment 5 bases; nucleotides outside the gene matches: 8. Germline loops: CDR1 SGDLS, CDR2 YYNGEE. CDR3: CASSVGQGEGETQYF. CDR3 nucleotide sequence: TGTGCCAGCAGCGTCGGACAGGGTGAAGGGGAGACCCAGTACTTC.

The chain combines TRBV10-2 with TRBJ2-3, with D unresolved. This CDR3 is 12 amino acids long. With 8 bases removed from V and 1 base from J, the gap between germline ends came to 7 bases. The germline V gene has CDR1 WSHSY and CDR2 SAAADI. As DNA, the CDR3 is TGCGCCAGCTCAAGCGGCACAGATACGCAGTATTTT. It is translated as CASSSGTDTQYF.

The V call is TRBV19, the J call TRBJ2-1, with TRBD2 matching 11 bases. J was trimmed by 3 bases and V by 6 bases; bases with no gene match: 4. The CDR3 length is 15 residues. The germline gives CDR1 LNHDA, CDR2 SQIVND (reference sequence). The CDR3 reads CASRRGTSGYNEQFF. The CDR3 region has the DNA TGTGCCAGTAGGCGGGGGACTAGCGGCTACAATGAGCAGTTCTTC.

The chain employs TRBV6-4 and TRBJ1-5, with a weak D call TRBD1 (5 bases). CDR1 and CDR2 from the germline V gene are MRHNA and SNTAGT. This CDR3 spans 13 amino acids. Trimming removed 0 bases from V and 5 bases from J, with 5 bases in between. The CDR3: CASSDSGDQPQHF. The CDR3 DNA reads TGTGCCAGCAGTGACTCGGGGGATCAGCCCCAGCATTTT.

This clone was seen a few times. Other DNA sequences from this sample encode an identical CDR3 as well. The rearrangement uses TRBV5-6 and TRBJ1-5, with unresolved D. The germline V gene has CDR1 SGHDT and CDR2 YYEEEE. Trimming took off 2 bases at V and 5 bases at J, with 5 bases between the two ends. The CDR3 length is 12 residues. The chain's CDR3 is CASSFLDQPQHF. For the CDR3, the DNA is TGTGCCAGCAGCTTCTTAGATCAGCCCCAGCATTTT.

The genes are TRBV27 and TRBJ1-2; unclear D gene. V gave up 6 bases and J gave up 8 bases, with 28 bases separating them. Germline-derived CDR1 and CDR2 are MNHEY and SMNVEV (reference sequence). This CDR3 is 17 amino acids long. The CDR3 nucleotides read TGTGCCAGCAGCCAGACTTACGTGGCTCCGGGCACGGGGGGCTACACCTTC. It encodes CASSQTYVAPGTGGYTF.

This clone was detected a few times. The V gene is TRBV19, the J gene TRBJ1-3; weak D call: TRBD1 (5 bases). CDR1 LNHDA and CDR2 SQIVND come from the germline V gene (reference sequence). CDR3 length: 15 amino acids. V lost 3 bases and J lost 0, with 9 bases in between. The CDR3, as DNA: TGTGCCAGTAGTATCGGGACCAGCTCTGGAAACACCATATATTTT. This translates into CASSIGTSSGNTIYF.